This section outlines one T cell receptor beta chain sequence together with its context. This entry is derived from a study of blood T cell repertoires in COVID-19. Study as a whole: Acute-phase and convalescent COVID-19 samples originated in the United States, Italy and Spain. The analysed material was cDNA or gDNA that came from T cells, B-cell-depleted T cells, or PBMCs.

Original analysis: Reference gene primer amplification in the assay estimated nucleated cell counts. The data were produced by immunoSEQ multiplex PCR, yet TCRdb's version contains in-frame clones alone and is incomplete. The V and J calls and the clone size are those of that table, but D and trimming were determined from the DNA. The sample contains some 250,000 clones, nearly 90% of which appear only once. Germline V CDR1 and CDR2: KGHDR, SFDVKD. The V gene lost 7 bases and the J gene lost 5 bases, with 11 bases spanning the gap. The CDR3 extends over 13 amino acids. The chain uses TRBV24-1 and TRBJ1-5; D is possibly TRBD1 (6 bases). This TCR came from a woman aged 30 to 39 with acute or convalescent COVID-19. The specimen sequenced was peripheral blood. CDR3 amino acids: CATSHRVDQPQHF. The CDR3 nucleotides read TGTGCCACCAGCCACAGGGTGGATCAGCCCCAGCATTTT.